These T cell receptor beta chains were read from a single sample in a study of shared clonotypes between healthy human individuals. Libraries were prepared by immunoSEQ multiplex PCR; TCRdb keeps only in-frame clonotypes and omits some of them. Counted here are about 1.1 million clones, around three quarters occurring once; the ten biggest clones make up 0.89%. The sequenced sample consisted of memory CD4+ T cells from PBMCs. These receptors were taken from a young man in good health. Some clones in this sample may be carry-over from other donors' samples. Both conserved end residues are part of each CDR3. A D gene is named only where the DNA matches it firmly. Clone size is given for some rows only: seen once, a few or many times, or a class if the clone is expanded.

>-|TRBV10-3|TRBJ2-3|-
CAISAIGMGITDTQYF
TGTGCCATCAGTGCAATCGGGATGGGGATCACAGATACGCAGTATTTT
>TRBD2|TRBV29-1|TRBJ2-3|-
CSVPRTSGTDTQYF
TGCAGCGTTCCCCGGACTAGCGGCACAGATACGCAGTATTTT
>-|TRBV5-4|TRBJ2-4|few
CASTVSGDLAKNIQYF
TGTGCCAGCACCGTGTCAGGGGACCTAGCCAAAAACATTCAGTACTTC
>-|TRBV7-2|TRBJ2-3|-
CASSLEGPVSDTQYF
TGTGCCAGCAGCTTAGAGGGGCCCGTCTCAGATACGCAGTATTTT
>-|TRBV5-1|TRBJ2-7|once
CASRGVGTYEQYF
TGCGCCAGCAGGGGTGTGGGCACCTACGAGCAGTACTTC
>-|TRBV11-1|TRBJ1-5|-
CASSSSDNQPQHF
TGTGCCAGCAGCTCCTCAGACAATCAGCCCCAGCATTTT
>-|TRBV12-5|TRBJ1-1|-
CASGSGQGPATEAFF
TGTGCTAGTGGTTCCGGCCAGGGACCGGCCACTGAAGCTTTCTTT
>-|TRBV11-2|TRBJ2-6|-
CASARGSGANVLTF
TGTGCCAGCGCTAGGGGTTCTGGGGCCAACGTCCTGACTTTC
>-|TRBV18|TRBJ1-4|-
CASSPEQGPSEKLFF
TGTGCCAGCTCGCCTGAACAGGGACCGAGTGAAAAACTGTTTTTT
>TRBD1|TRBV19|TRBJ1-2|-
CASRGQGASGYTF
TGTGCCAGTAGGGGACAGGGGGCTAGCGGCTACACCTTC
>TRBD2|TRBV15|TRBJ2-7|-
CATSRLAGATEQYF
TGTGCCACCAGCAGGCTAGCGGGAGCTACGGAGCAGTACTTC
>-|TRBV4-2|TRBJ1-2|-
CASSQGTPGGKNGYTF
TGTGCCAGCAGCCAAGGAACCCCTGGGGGGAAAAATGGCTACACCTTC